Below are 3 T cell receptor beta chains sequenced from a single sample in a study of blood T cell repertoires in COVID-19. Produced via immunoSEQ multiplex PCR; TCRdb's table is partial and in-frame only. The sample carries around 380,000 clones, roughly 86% recorded once. Specimen: peripheral blood. The receptor source for this set is a human donor with acute or convalescent COVID-19. The donor label of this sample is uncertain.

The V gene is TRBV18, the J gene TRBJ1-5, with D hard to call. CDR3 length equals 13 residues. The V end lost 2 bases, the J end lost 4 bases, and 6 bases lay between the germline ends. The germline V gene has CDR1 KGHSH and CDR2 LQKENI. The CDR3 is CASSPSGNQPQHF. CDR3 nucleotides: TGTGCCAGCTCACCATCCGGGAATCAGCCCCAGCATTTT. The variable domain in full, completed from reference TRBV18 and TRBJ1-5, reads NAGVMQNPRHLVRRRGQEARLRCSPMKGHSHVYWYRQLPEEGLKFMVYLQKENIIDESGMPKERFSAEFPKEGPSILRIQQVVRGDSAAYFCASSPSGNQPQHFGDGTRLSIL.

V usage is TRBV7-9 and J usage is TRBJ1-3, with 8 bases aligning to TRBD1. CDR1 and CDR2 (germline): SEHNR, FQNEAQ (reference sequence). V lost 5 bases and J lost 0; bases outside the gene matches: 6. The CDR3 is 16 residues long. The CDR3 sequence: CASSPGQVLSGNTIYF. The CDR3, as DNA: TGTGCCAGCAGCCCGGGACAGGTCCTCTCTGGAAACACCATATATTTT.

The genes are TRBV19 and TRBJ1-2; D is possibly TRBD1 (6 bases). V was cut by 2 bases and J by 1 base, with 8 bases left in between. Germline loops: CDR1 LNHDA, CDR2 SQIVND (reference sequence). This CDR3 comprises 14 residues. CDR3 sequence reads: CASSITGNNYGYTF. CDR3 bases: TGTGCCAGTAGTATAACAGGGAATAACTATGGCTACACCTTC.